This is a list of T cell receptor beta chains from one sample in a study of shared clonotypes between healthy human individuals. Clones were read by immunoSEQ multiplex PCR, and TCRdb kept only the in-frame ones, dropping some. The repertoire holds some 500,000 clones, around 77% seen once, with 9.5% to 15% in the top ten. The sequencing input was PBMCs. The receptors here all came from a woman between 35 and 50 years old in good health. Some clones in this sample may be carry-over from other donors' samples. The CDR3 runs from the conserved cysteine through the conserved F or W. Each record gives: clone size, V gene, D gene, J gene, CDR3 protein, CDR3 DNA. The D gene is left open where the match is weak. Clone size is given for some rows only: seen once, a few or many times, or a class if the clone is expanded.

.	TRBV5-1	.	TRBJ2-1	CASSFQLGGGINNEQFF	TGCGCCAGCAGCTTTCAGTTGGGGGGAGGCATAAACAATGAGCAGTTCTTC
.	TRBV9	.	TRBJ2-5	CASSVGVSEGVETQYF	TGTGCCAGCAGCGTAGGGGTTTCGGAGGGAGTAGAGACCCAGTACTTC
.	TRBV27	TRBD1	TRBJ2-7	CASSSGQGAYEQYF	TGTGCCAGCAGTTCCGGACAGGGGGCCTACGAGCAGTACTTC
.	TRBV7-3	TRBD2	TRBJ2-1	CASSLVLAGSNEQFF	TGTGCCAGCAGCTTAGTACTAGCGGGAAGTAATGAGCAGTTCTTC
few	TRBV28	TRBD2	TRBJ2-7	CASSFGGALGHEQYF	TGTGCCAGCAGTTTCGGGGGGGCGCTTGGACACGAGCAGTACTTC
.	TRBV10-2	.	TRBJ2-3	CASRGQTTDTQYF	TGCGCCAGCAGGGGGCAGACCACAGATACGCAGTATTTT
few	TRBV27	TRBD2	TRBJ2-7	CASSRLAGQGSSYEQYF	TGTGCCAGCAGTAGGCTAGCGGGCCAGGGTAGCTCCTACGAGCAGTACTTC
.	TRBV19	TRBD2	TRBJ2-7	CASSPLAGGSYEQYF	TGTGCCAGTAGTCCCCTAGCGGGAGGAAGCTACGAGCAGTACTTC
.	TRBV18	.	TRBJ2-7	CASSPASSYEQYF	TGTGCCAGCTCACCAGCTAGCTCCTACGAGCAGTACTTC
.	TRBV19	.	TRBJ2-6	CASSWGTSGANVLTF	TGTGCCAGTAGTTGGGGGACCTCTGGGGCCAACGTCCTGACTTTC
.	TRBV18	.	TRBJ2-2	CASSPAGELFF	TGTGCCAGCTCACCGGCCGGGGAGCTGTTTTTT
once	TRBV7-2	TRBD1	TRBJ1-1	CASSSTGRTEAFF	TGTGCCAGCAGTTCGACAGGGCGCACTGAAGCTTTCTTT
many	TRBV30	.	TRBJ2-1	CAWSPLQEQFF	TGTGCCTGGAGCCCCCTACAGGAGCAGTTCTTC
few	TRBV6-1	TRBD1	TRBJ1-2	CASRTAGGDYGYTF	TGTGCCAGTAGAACCGCAGGGGGCGACTATGGCTACACCTTC
.	TRBV30	.	TRBJ1-4	CAWSELSYEKLFF	TGTGCCTGGAGCGAACTATCTTATGAAAAACTGTTTTTT
.	TRBV30	.	TRBJ1-1	CAWSKRGGVKVPTEAFF	TGTGCCTGGAGTAAAAGGGGGGGAGTTAAGGTCCCCACTGAAGCTTTCTTT
.	TRBV28	TRBD1	TRBJ1-2	CASGEPGQRALWYGYTF	TGTGCCAGCGGTGAGCCGGGACAGCGAGCCTTATGGTATGGCTACACCTTC
.	TRBV7-9	.	TRBJ1-4	CASSPGEGLWEKLFF	TGTGCCAGCAGCCCCGGGGAGGGTCTATGGGAAAAACTGTTTTTT
.	TRBV4-1	.	TRBJ2-7	CASSQGIGGSYEQYF	TGCGCCAGCAGCCAAGGGATAGGGGGGTCCTACGAGCAGTACTTC
.	TRBV6-1	TRBD1	TRBJ1-1	CASRGTGTAEAFF	TGTGCCAGCAGGGGGACAGGCACGGCTGAAGCTTTCTTT
.	TRBV28	.	TRBJ1-3	CASSLSPTASGNTIYF	TGTGCCAGCAGTTTATCCCCGACAGCCTCTGGAAACACCATATATTTT
.	TRBV5-4	TRBD2	TRBJ2-3	CASSQGLAGDTDTQYF	TGTGCCAGCAGCCAGGGACTAGCGGGGGACACAGATACGCAGTATTTT
.	TRBV5-1	.	TRBJ1-4	CASSLEAPGGANEKLFF	TGCGCCAGCAGCTTGGAAGCTCCGGGGGGAGCTAATGAAAAACTGTTTTTT
.	TRBV28	.	TRBJ2-7	CASSTPRGYEQYF	TGTGCCAGCAGTACCCCGAGGGGCTACGAGCAGTACTTC
.	TRBV2	.	TRBJ1-5	CASSGTPGGQPQHF	TGTGCCAGCAGCGGGACTCCTGGCGGGCAGCCCCAGCATTTT